The 20 T cell receptor beta chains presented below share a single source sample, sequenced in a study of identical twins. TCRdb itself ran the 5' RACE reads through MiXCR, one entry per CDR3 protein. Of fewer than 250,000 distinct CDR3 sequences listed, 7% to 8.5% are singletons. Separately, the same data were catalogued under a study of yellow fever vaccine responses in identical twins.

Material for sequencing was CD8+ T cells sorted from blood. Receptor source: a woman between 18 and 29 years old in good health.

The rearrangement uses TRBV12-3 or TRBV12-4 and TRBJ2-7; perhaps TRBD1 as D (5 bases). Trimming removed 3 bases from V and 5 bases from J, with 11 bases in between. The CDR3 contains 13 residues. The CDR3 reads CASSFTGPDEQYF. For the CDR3, the DNA is TGTGCCAGCAGTTTTACAGGACCGGACGAGCAGTACTTC.

V and J are TRBV10-3 and TRBJ2-3; possible D gene TRBD2, 6 bases. The CDR3 has 16 amino acids. Germline-derived CDR1 and CDR2 are ENHRY and SYGVKD. Trimming pared 0 bases from V and 1 base from J, leaving 11 bases between. The CDR3 sequence is CAISESIAEGTDTQYF. For the CDR3, the DNA is TGTGCCATCAGTGAGTCGATAGCGGAGGGCACAGATACGCAGTATTTT.

J is TRBJ2-7 and V is TRBV5-5; D uncertain. V dropped 0 bases and J dropped 6 bases, with 13 bases sitting between them. The CDR3 is 14 amino acids. The germline CDR1 and CDR2 sequences are SGHKS and YYEKEE (reference sequence). The CDR3 loop is CASSLGLSASEQYF. The CDR3, as DNA: TGTGCCAGCAGCTTGGGATTAAGCGCTTCCGAGCAGTACTTC.

The rearrangement links TRBV7-9 to TRBJ1-6; D is unclear. This CDR3 has 15 residues. V dropped 5 bases and J dropped 6 bases, with 14 bases sitting between them. Germline loops: CDR1 SEHNR, CDR2 FQNEAQ (reference sequence). CDR3 amino acids: CASSQEAEANSPLHF. CDR3 coding DNA: TGTGCCAGCAGCCAGGAGGCAGAAGCTAATTCACCCCTCCACTTT.

V usage is TRBV7-9 and J usage is TRBJ1-4; D unresolved. Germline V gene lookup returns CDR1 SEHNR and CDR2 FQNEAQ (reference sequence). This CDR3 has 16 residues. V was pared by 4 bases and J by 0 bases, with 12 bases between. The CDR3 sequence is CASSSRDVATNEKLFF. CDR3 sequence (DNA): TGTGCCAGCAGCTCCAGAGACGTAGCAACTAATGAAAAACTGTTTTTT.

The chain links TRBV4-1 to TRBJ1-1; D remains unclear. Germline V gives CDR1 MGHRA, CDR2 YSYEKL. There are 14 residues in the CDR3. Trimming removed 3 bases at V and 0 bases at J, with 8 bases between. The CDR3: CASSQGKMNTEAFF. In DNA form, the CDR3 reads TGCGCCAGCAGCCAGGGTAAGATGAACACTGAAGCTTTCTTT.

There are a few counts of this clonotype. The chain is built from TRBV13 and TRBJ1-2; 7 bases line up with TRBD1. J gave up 0 bases and V 5 bases, and 6 bases lay outside the gene matches. Germline CDR1 PRHDT, CDR2 FYEKMQ (reference sequence). CDR3 length: 15 residues. The CDR3 reads CASSQGTAANYGYTF. CDR3 sequence (DNA): TGTGCCAGCAGCCAAGGGACAGCAGCTAACTATGGCTACACCTTC.

This chain uses TRBV20-1 with TRBJ1-1, with D tentatively TRBD1 (5 bases). The V end was cut by 3 bases, the J end by 6 bases, with 8 bases between. This CDR3 has 11 residues. Germline CDR1 and CDR2: DFQATT and SNEGSKA (reference sequence). The CDR3 protein is CSASSGAEAFF. The CDR3 DNA sequence: TGCAGTGCTAGTTCGGGGGCTGAAGCTTTCTTT.

The chain recombines TRBV2 with TRBJ1-2; D gene unclear. Germline V gives CDR1 SNHLY, CDR2 FYNNEI. The CDR3 has 14 amino acids. With 5 bases removed from V and 3 bases from J, the gap between germline ends came to 13 bases. The CDR3 region has the DNA TGTGCCAGCAGTTCTGGCCCTCGGGACTATGGCTACACCTTC. This sequence encodes CASSSGPRDYGYTF.

The chain couples TRBV29-1 to TRBJ1-4; D may be TRBD1 (6 bases). Germline CDR1 and CDR2: SQVTM and ANQGSEA. Trimming took 7 bases from V and 4 from J, leaving 19 bases between them. The CDR3 has 15 amino acids. As DNA, the CDR3 is TGCAGCGCCCGCATCCTACAGGGTTATAATGAAAAACTGTTTTTT. Translation gives CSARILQGYNEKLFF.

This clonotype occurred a few times. The J gene is TRBJ2-3, the V gene TRBV27, with 13 bases matching TRBD2. Germline CDR1 and CDR2: MNHEY and SMNVEV (reference sequence). This CDR3 is 16 amino acids long. Germline trimming cut 5 bases from V and 6 bases from J; bases unmatched to any gene: 8. This chain's CDR3 is CASSLLTSGGLDTQYF. The CDR3 region has the DNA TGTGCCAGCAGTCTTCTGACTAGCGGGGGGTTGGATACGCAGTATTTT.

This clonotype was counted at least ten times. The CDR3 is CASSPDPSLGEKLFF. In DNA, the CDR3 is TGTGCCAGCAGCCCCGACCCCTCTCTTGGAGAAAAACTGTTTTTT. The gene calls are TRBV7-6 and TRBJ1-4, with D hard to call. The germline CDR1 and CDR2 sequences are SGHVS and FNYEAQ. The CDR3 has 15 residues. Trimming removed 5 bases from V and 8 bases from J, with 18 bases in between. Combining the CDR3 with reference TRBV7-6 and TRBJ1-4 gives the whole variable domain GAGVSQSPRYKVTKRGQDVALRCDPISGHVSLYWYRQALGQGPEFLTYFNYEAQQDKSGLPNDRFSAERPEGSISTLTIQRTEQRDSAMYRCASSPDPSLGEKLFFGSGTQLSVL.

The chain links TRBV4-1 to TRBJ2-5; D is tentatively TRBD1 or TRBD2 (5 bases each). Trimming took off 4 bases at V and 1 base at J, with 10 bases between the two ends. CDR3 length equals 14 residues. Germline V gene sequence: CDR1 MGHRA, CDR2 YSYEKL. The CDR3 reads CASSRLGAQETQYF. The CDR3 DNA sequence: TGCGCCAGCAGCCGCCTCGGGGCCCAAGAGACCCAGTACTTC.

This clonotype was observed a few times. The chain is built from TRBV20-1 and TRBJ2-7, with no clear D. The V gene's germline CDR1 is DFQATT and CDR2 SNEGSKA (reference sequence). This CDR3 is built from 13 residues. With 0 bases removed from V and 0 bases from J, the gap between germline ends came to 6 bases. The chain's CDR3 is CSARDPDSYEQYF. CDR3 bases: TGCAGTGCTAGAGATCCCGACTCCTACGAGCAGTACTTC.

There are a few counts of this clonotype. This chain uses TRBV20-1 with TRBJ2-7; D may be TRBD2 (5 bases). This CDR3 spans 15 amino acids. Trimming removed 1 base at V and 2 bases at J, with 15 bases between. Looked up from germline, CDR1 is DFQATT and CDR2 is SNEGSKA (reference sequence). This CDR3 is CSARGEAELAYEQYF. In DNA form, the CDR3 reads TGCAGTGCTAGAGGTGAAGCGGAGTTGGCCTACGAGCAGTACTTC.

The sample holds a few counts of this clonotype. This sequence joins TRBV28 and TRBJ2-5; D unclear. The germline gives CDR1 MDHEN, CDR2 SYDVKM. Trimming removed 7 bases at V and 4 bases at J, with 16 bases between. The CDR3 sequence is 14 residues long. The CDR3 spells CASTLLADRETQYF. The DNA of the CDR3 is TGTGCCAGCACTCTCTTGGCCGATCGAGAGACCCAGTACTTC.

The CDR3 protein is CASTGQGTGELFF. DNA of the CDR3: TGTGCCAGCACAGGACAGGGGACCGGGGAGCTGTTTTTT. The chain employs TRBV2 and TRBJ2-2; 9 bases line up with TRBD1. The J segment lost 5 bases and the V segment lost 7 bases, leaving 2 bases of the junction unmatched. Germline assignment: CDR1 SNHLY and CDR2 FYNNEI. This CDR3 has 13 amino acids.

This clonotype was seen many times. The chain combines TRBV4-1 with TRBJ2-1; 7 bases align to TRBD2. The CDR3 totals 16 residues. Germline CDR1 is MGHRA and CDR2 is YSYEKL. The V and J ends lost 0 bases and 5 bases, in that order; junction bases with no gene match: 7. The CDR3 spells CASSQDRLAANNEQFF. The CDR3 DNA sequence: TGCGCCAGCAGCCAAGATCGTCTAGCGGCTAACAATGAGCAGTTCTTC.

This clonotype was counted a few times. The rearrangement joins TRBV9 to TRBJ2-7, with 9 bases aligning to TRBD1. CDR1 and CDR2 from the germline V gene are SGDLS and YYNGEE. The trim removed 4 bases at V and 5 bases at J, leaving 10 bases unmatched. The CDR3 loop spans 15 amino acids. The CDR3 is CASSPWTGVGDEQYF. CDR3 in DNA: TGTGCCAGCAGCCCCTGGACAGGGGTGGGCGACGAGCAGTACTTC.

The table lists this clonotype with many counts. The rearrangement links TRBV7-3 to TRBJ2-1; the D is unclear. V was trimmed by 5 bases and J by 0 bases, leaving 11 bases between them. The CDR3 is made up of 15 amino acids. From germline, CDR1 is SGHTA and CDR2 FQGTGA. The DNA of the CDR3 is TGTGCCAGCAGCGCCACCCCGGGCTCCTACAATGAGCAGTTCTTC. Translating it yields CASSATPGSYNEQFF.